One T cell receptor beta chain is described in this entry. Its antigen is currently unknown. The data originate from a study of memory CD4+ T cells and cytomegalovirus serostatus. For the study at large: Of the healthy Belgian adults, 9 were CMV seropositive and about 24 seronegative. Study-wide results and caveats: About 40% of the roughly 160 known CMV-associated TCRbeta sequences appeared in CD4+ memory. CMV serostatus prediction reached median AUC about 0.96, or 0.93 with US-trained model.

Single viable CD3+CD4+CD8-CD45RO+ cells were sorted as the memory CD4+ T cells. In the original processing: After removing out-of-frame reads, around 2,100,000 distinct TCRbeta sequences remained. Assay used: immunoSEQ multiplex PCR; TCRdb lists only in-frame clones, some missing. The V and J calls and clone size were taken over from that table, and D and trimming were inferred from the DNA. The table shows about 96,000 clones, with 80% occurring only once. Per the germline V gene, CDR1 is MNHNS and CDR2 is SASEGT. With 3 bases removed from V and 4 bases from J, the gap between germline ends came to 13 bases. The CDR3 loop spans 14 amino acids.

Sequencing input: memory CD4+ T cells from blood. This receptor was taken from an adult in good health and CMV-seropositive. The chain uses TRBV6-1 and TRBJ2-7, with D tentatively TRBD2 (5 bases). The CDR3 DNA sequence: TGTGCCAGCAGTGATGGAGGACTGGTGTACGAGCAGTACTTC. Residues: CASSDGGLVYEQYF.